A single sample is the source of the 5 T cell receptor beta chains below, sequenced in a study of blood T cell repertoires in COVID-19. The table came from immunoSEQ multiplex PCR; TCRdb's copy has only in-frame clones and leaves some out. The repertoire holds more than 200,000 clones, with about 87% as singletons. The sample was PBMCs or T cells enriched from blood (not recorded which). Receptors originate from a woman in her 50s who had recovered from COVID-19.

In its sample, this clone was seen once. This rearrangement joins TRBV19 to TRBJ1-5, with TRBD1 as a possible D gene (6 bases). Per the germline V gene, CDR1 is LNHDA and CDR2 is SQIVND (reference sequence). V was shortened by 5 bases and J by 7 bases, with 18 bases between the two germline ends. The CDR3 contains 15 residues. CDR3 residues: CASSPSGAGGQPQHF. CDR3 nucleotide sequence: TGTGCCAGTAGTCCTTCAGGGGCGGGCGGCCAGCCCCAGCATTTT.

This chain uses TRBV7-9 with TRBJ1-4; possible D gene TRBD1, 5 bases. Per germline, CDR1 SEHNR and CDR2 FQNEAQ (reference sequence). V lost 5 bases to trimming and J lost 0 bases, with 16 bases between them. The CDR3 loop spans 17 amino acids. The CDR3 bases are TGTGCCAGCAGCGGGACTAAAACAGAACCAACTAATGAAAAACTGTTTTTT. Translating it yields CASSGTKTEPTNEKLFF. Based on the CDR3 plus reference TRBV7-9 and TRBJ1-4, the full variable domain is DTGVSQNPRHKITKRGQNVTFRCDPISEHNRLYWYRQTLGQGPEFLTYFQNEAQLEKSRLLSDRFSAERPKGSFSTLEIQRTEQGDSAMYLCASSGTKTEPTNEKLFFGSGTQLSVL.

The chain has TRBV7-6 and TRBJ2-7, with 8 bases that match TRBD1. Trimming took 6 bases from V and 0 from J; bases not matched to a gene: 10. The CDR3 runs 16 residues. From germline, CDR1 is SGHVS and CDR2 FNYEAQ. The CDR3 loop reads CASSLQAGTGSYEQYF. For the CDR3, the DNA is TGTGCCAGCAGTCTTCAAGCCGGGACAGGCTCCTACGAGCAGTACTTC. Supplemented by reference TRBV7-6 and TRBJ2-7, the full variable domain reads GAGVSQSPRYKVTKRGQDVALRCDPISGHVSLYWYRQALGQGPEFLTYFNYEAQQDKSGLPNDRFSAERPEGSISTLTIQRTEQRDSAMYRCASSLQAGTGSYEQYFGPGTRLTVT.

The chain joins TRBV6-2 or TRBV6-3 to TRBJ1-1, with D possibly matching TRBD1 (5 bases). V was pared by 2 bases and J by 1 base, with 11 bases between. CDR3 size: 15 residues. CDR1 and CDR2 from the germline V gene are MNHEY and SVGEGT. CDR3 nucleotides: TGTGCCAGCAGTTACCCTCGACAGAGGAACACTGAAGCTTTCTTT. Translation: CASSYPRQRNTEAFF.

The CDR3 nucleotides read TGTGCCAGTAGTTGGGCTAGCGGGAGTACAAACAATGAGCAGTTCTTC. Translating it yields CASSWASGSTNNEQFF. The chain links TRBV19 to TRBJ2-1, with 10 bases lining up with TRBD2. Germline assignment: CDR1 LNHDA and CDR2 SQIVND (reference sequence). The CDR3 covers 16 residues. V lost 5 bases, J lost 5 bases, and 9 bases stayed unmatched.